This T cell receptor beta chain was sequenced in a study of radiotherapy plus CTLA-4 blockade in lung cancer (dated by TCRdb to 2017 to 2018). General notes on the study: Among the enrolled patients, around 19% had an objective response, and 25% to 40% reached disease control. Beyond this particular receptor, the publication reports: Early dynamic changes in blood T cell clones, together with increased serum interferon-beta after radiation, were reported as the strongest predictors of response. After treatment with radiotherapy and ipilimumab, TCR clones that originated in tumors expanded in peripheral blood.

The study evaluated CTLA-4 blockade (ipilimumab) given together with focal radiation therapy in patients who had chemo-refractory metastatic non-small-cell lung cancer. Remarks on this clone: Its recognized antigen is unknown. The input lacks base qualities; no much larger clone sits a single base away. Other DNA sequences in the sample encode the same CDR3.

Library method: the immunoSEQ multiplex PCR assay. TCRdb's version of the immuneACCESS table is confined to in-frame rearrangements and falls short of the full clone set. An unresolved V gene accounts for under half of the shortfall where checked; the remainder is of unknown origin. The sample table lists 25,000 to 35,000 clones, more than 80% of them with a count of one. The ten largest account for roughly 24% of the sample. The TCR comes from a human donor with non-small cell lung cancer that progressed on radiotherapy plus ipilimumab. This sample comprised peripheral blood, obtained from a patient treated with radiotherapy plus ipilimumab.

CDR3 loop: CASSLASTGELFF. The sequenced DNA: TGCGCCAGCAGCTTGGCCAGCACCGGGGAGCTGTTTTTT. The rearranged segments are TRBV5-1 and TRBJ2-2, with an unclear D gene assignment. Taken from cysteine to phenylalanine, the CDR3 has 13 residues. Only the CDR3 region is kept as DNA, spanning 39 bases read in frame from base 1. CDR1 and CDR2 (SGHRS, YFSETQ) derive from the germline V gene. Relative to germline, V is 0 bases shorter and J is 4 bases shorter, with 4 bases between their ends.